Below are 25 T cell receptor beta chains sequenced from a single sample in a study of CD8 T cells in ankylosing spondylitis. General observations from the study: Apparently characteristic of ankylosing spondylitis blood was a TCR beta motif (about eight highly homologous variants).

These receptors' targets are unknown. MiXCR, run by TCRdb on the 5' RACE reads, gives a single entry per CDR3 protein. Of some 450,000 distinct CDR3 sequences in the sample, roughly a sixth were seen once. Sequencing was performed on blood, either unsorted or a sorted T cell fraction (not recorded which). The receptors were sampled from a male donor with ankylosing spondylitis.

The gene calls are TRBV7-2 and TRBJ2-7; D not resolved. The CDR3 covers 13 residues. Germline V gives CDR1 SGHTA, CDR2 FQGNSA. Deletions cut 5 bases from V and 6 bases from J, with 14 bases between. The CDR3 DNA reads as TGTGCCAGCAGCCGCATTGGGTCATCCGAGCAGTACTTC. Residues: CASSRIGSSEQYF.

This rearrangement joins TRBV9 to TRBJ2-1; TRBD2 matches 9 bases. V shed 4 bases and J 2 bases; nucleotides not matched to a gene: 4. CDR1 SGDLS and CDR2 YYNGEE come from the germline V gene. This CDR3 is built from 15 residues. The CDR3 nucleotides read TGTGCCAGCAGCAAACTAGCGGGTGCCTACAATGAGCAGTTCTTC. It is translated as CASSKLAGAYNEQFF.

There are a few counts of this clonotype. The J gene is TRBJ1-2, the V gene TRBV29-1; the D is unclear. Trimming took 2 bases from V and 5 from J, leaving 12 bases between them. Germline V gene sequence: CDR1 SQVTM, CDR2 ANQGSEA. The CDR3 totals 13 residues. The CDR3 sequence is CSVEWQQEYGYTF. CDR3 sequence (DNA): TGCAGCGTTGAATGGCAGCAGGAGTATGGCTACACCTTC.

Ten or more counts support this clonotype. The chain combines TRBV12-3 or TRBV12-4 with TRBJ1-1; TRBD1 matches 10 bases. With V trimmed by 6 bases and J by 5 bases, 6 bases remained unmatched. The CDR3 is made up of 14 amino acids. The CDR3, as DNA: TGTGCCAGCAGCCCGACAGGGGGCTTGACTGAAGCTTTCTTT. This codes for CASSPTGGLTEAFF.

The CDR3 is CASSLVGQSSGNTIYF. For the CDR3, the DNA is TGTGCCAGCAGCTTAGTGGGACAGTCCTCTGGAAACACCATATATTTT. V and J are TRBV7-2 and TRBJ1-3; the match to TRBD1 covers 7 bases. The CDR3 spans 16 residues. Germline values: CDR1 SGHTA, CDR2 FQGNSA. The J segment lost 0 bases and the V segment lost 1 base, leaving 3 bases of the junction unmatched.

This clonotype was detected a few times. The chain carries TRBV27 and TRBJ2-7; 8 nucleotides align to TRBD2. Germline loops: CDR1 MNHEY, CDR2 SMNVEV (reference sequence). The CDR3 loop spans 14 amino acids. V lost 6 bases, J lost 2 bases, and 6 bases stayed unmatched. The CDR3 is CASRSGSMTYEQYF. CDR3 in DNA: TGTGCCAGCAGAAGCGGGAGTATGACCTACGAGCAGTACTTC.

The chain couples TRBV20-1 to TRBJ2-2, with D perhaps given as TRBD1 or TRBD2 (7 bases each). V was clipped by 0 bases and J by 6 bases, with 20 bases between them. This CDR3 comprises 17 residues. Germline V gene sequence: CDR1 DFQATT, CDR2 SNEGSKA (reference sequence). The CDR3 DNA is TGCAGTGCTAGAGATCGAGGGGGCGCGGGGGTAGCCGGGGAGCTGTTTTTT. This gives the protein CSARDRGGAGVAGELFF.

In its sample, this clonotype was seen a few times. The V gene is TRBV2, the J gene TRBJ1-3; D is ambiguous. The CDR3 runs 15 residues. Per the germline V gene, CDR1 is SNHLY and CDR2 is FYNNEI. Trimming removed 6 bases at V and 0 bases at J, with 12 bases between. This CDR3 is CASSPLGSSGNTIYF. The CDR3 DNA is TGTGCCAGCAGCCCGCTCGGGAGCTCTGGAAACACCATATATTTT.

The chain uses TRBV18 and TRBJ2-2; 10 bases map to TRBD1. Trimming removed 1 base from V and 4 bases from J; junction bases left unmatched: 3. This CDR3 spans 16 amino acids. The germline CDR1 and CDR2 sequences are KGHSH and LQKENI. CDR3 bases: TGTGCCAGCTCACCACGACAGGGGGCACTCACCGGGGAGCTGTTTTTT. Protein product: CASSPRQGALTGELFF. The full variable domain, its missing parts supplied by reference TRBV18 and TRBJ2-2, is NAGVMQNPRHLVRRRGQEARLRCSPMKGHSHVYWYRQLPEEGLKFMVYLQKENIIDESGMPKERFSAEFPKEGPSILRIQQVVRGDSAAYFCASSPRQGALTGELFFGEGSRLTVL.

This clonotype turned up a few times. The CDR3 reads CASSWGKGELFF. DNA of the CDR3: TGTGCCAGCAGTTGGGGGAAGGGGGAGCTGTTTTTT. This chain joins TRBV28 and TRBJ2-2; D possibly uses TRBD1 or TRBD2 (5 bases each). Trimming pared 4 bases from V and 8 bases from J, leaving 8 bases between. This CDR3 comprises 12 residues. CDR1 MDHEN and CDR2 SYDVKM come from the germline V gene.

This clonotype showed up many times. The chain has TRBV7-9 and TRBJ2-1; a possible D gene is TRBD1 (6 bases). The CDR3 is made up of 15 amino acids. V shed 1 base and J shed 3 bases, with 10 bases lying between them. Per the germline V gene, CDR1 is SEHNR and CDR2 is FQNEAQ (reference sequence). The CDR3 loop reads CASSLGQGLYNEQFF. The CDR3, as DNA: TGTGCCAGCAGCTTAGGCCAGGGGCTCTACAATGAGCAGTTCTTC.

This rearrangement joins TRBV15 to TRBJ2-7; no clear D gene. Per germline, CDR1 LNHNV and CDR2 YYDKDF (reference sequence). CDR3 length: 14 amino acids. V dropped 6 bases and J dropped 3 bases, with 15 bases sitting between them. The CDR3 nucleotides are TGTGCCACCAGGGCTTCCATTGTTAACTACGAGCAGTACTTC. Encoded protein: CATRASIVNYEQYF.

This chain joins TRBV4-2 and TRBJ2-6, with 8 nucleotides matching TRBD2. Germline loops: CDR1 LGHNA, CDR2 YNFKEQ. The CDR3 covers 18 residues. Trimming at V came to 0 bases and at J to 0 bases, leaving 4 bases not matched to a gene. CDR3 loop: CASSQDLAGFSGANVLTF. The CDR3 DNA follows: TGTGCCAGCAGCCAAGACCTAGCGGGTTTCTCTGGGGCCAACGTCCTGACTTTC.

This clonotype has only a few counts. This chain joins TRBV29-1 and TRBJ2-7; D remains unclear. The CDR3 extends over 12 amino acids. V lost 3 bases and J lost 2, with 8 bases in between. Germline assignment: CDR1 SQVTM and CDR2 ANQGSEA. In DNA, the CDR3 is TGCAGCGTTGAGGGTCAGACCTACGAGCAGTACTTC. It encodes CSVEGQTYEQYF.

This clonotype was picked up many times. The V and J genes are TRBV29-1 and TRBJ2-5; a weak D match, TRBD2 (7 bases). The CDR3 contains 13 residues. From germline, CDR1 is SQVTM and CDR2 ANQGSEA. V shed 4 bases and J shed 2 bases, with 11 bases lying between them. The CDR3 is CSVVGGGQETQYF. CDR3 DNA sequence: TGCAGCGTTGTAGGGGGAGGGCAAGAGACCCAGTACTTC.

This clonotype was seen at least ten times. As DNA, the CDR3 is TGTGCCAGCAGCTTAGCTGTGACTAGCTATGAGCAGTTCTTC. Residues: CASSLAVTSYEQFF. V is TRBV7-2 and J is TRBJ2-1, with 7 bases aligning to TRBD2. Looked up from germline, CDR1 is SGHTA and CDR2 is FQGNSA. With V trimmed by 0 bases and J by 8 bases, 4 bases remained unmatched. There are 14 residues in the CDR3.

This clonotype has a handful of counts. The rearrangement links TRBV20-1 to TRBJ2-2; TRBD2 agrees at 13 bases. CDR3 length equals 14 residues. The ends lost 5 bases at V and 6 bases at J; junction bases unmatched: 3. Germline V gene sequence: CDR1 DFQATT, CDR2 SNEGSKA (reference sequence). The chain's CDR3 is CSAPGLAGSGELFF. For the CDR3, the DNA is TGCAGTGCTCCGGGACTAGCGGGATCCGGGGAGCTGTTTTTT.

CDR3 DNA: TGTGCCAGCAGTGATTGGGCAGGGGGTACTGAAGCTTTCTTT. It translates to CASSDWAGGTEAFF. The J gene is TRBJ1-1, the V gene TRBV2; 7 bases fit TRBD1. V shed 3 bases and J 5 bases; nucleotides not matched to a gene: 6. The CDR3 is 14 residues long. Germline CDR1 reads SNHLY; CDR2 reads FYNNEI.

This clonotype was recorded a few times. The V call is TRBV18, the J call TRBJ2-2; D unresolved. V was pared by 3 bases and J by 7 bases, with 6 bases between. Germline assignment: CDR1 KGHSH and CDR2 LQKENI. CDR3 length equals 12 residues. The CDR3 protein is CASSPLDGELFF. The CDR3 DNA reads as TGTGCCAGCTCACCCCTTGACGGGGAGCTGTTTTTT.

This chain uses TRBV18 with TRBJ1-2; D gene uncertain. CDR3 size: 14 residues. CDR1 is KGHSH and CDR2 is LQKENI in the germline V gene. V was cut by 3 bases and J by 4 bases, with 12 bases left in between. The CDR3 nucleotides read TGTGCCAGCTCACCGGCCCAGATTGGCTATGGCTACACCTTC. Amino acids: CASSPAQIGYGYTF.

The J gene is TRBJ2-3, the V gene TRBV20-1, with D perhaps assigned TRBD1 or TRBD2 (5 bases each). The CDR3 has 15 residues. V lost 0 bases, J lost 0 bases, and 10 bases lay in between. Germline CDR1 DFQATT, CDR2 SNEGSKA (reference sequence). The CDR3 reads CSARDSGGSTDTQYF. The CDR3 DNA follows: TGCAGTGCTAGAGATAGTGGGGGTAGCACAGATACGCAGTATTTT.

This clonotype was recorded many times. This rearrangement joins TRBV20-1 to TRBJ2-4; D might be TRBD1 (5 bases). CDR1 and CDR2 (germline): DFQATT, SNEGSKA (reference sequence). This CDR3 region has 13 residues. The V gene lost 7 bases and the J gene lost 4 bases, with 14 bases spanning the gap. This CDR3 reads CSGDRTEKNIQYF. The CDR3 nucleotides read TGCAGTGGCGACAGAACTGAGAAAAACATTCAGTACTTC.

The J gene is TRBJ2-1, the V gene TRBV5-1; no firm D call. The CDR3 runs 13 residues. V lost 7 bases, J lost 2 bases, and 10 bases lay in between. CDR1 SGHRS and CDR2 YFSETQ come from the germline V gene. For the CDR3, the DNA is TGCGCCAGCCACGTCAACGCCTACAATGAGCAGTTCTTC. Amino acids: CASHVNAYNEQFF.

This clonotype showed up just a few times. The chain uses TRBV5-5 and TRBJ2-7; 7 bases are shared with TRBD2. The trim removed 1 base at V and 4 bases at J, leaving 5 bases unmatched. The length of the CDR3 is 14 residues. The germline V gene encodes CDR1 SGHKS and CDR2 YYEKEE (reference sequence). CDR3 amino acids: CASSLRLAVYEQYF. For the CDR3, the DNA is TGTGCCAGCAGCTTGCGTCTAGCGGTGTACGAGCAGTACTTC.

This clonotype is medium-sized. The chain combines TRBV12-3 or TRBV12-4 with TRBJ2-2, with 10 nucleotides matching TRBD1. V lost 6 bases, J lost 4 bases, and 5 bases stayed unmatched. The CDR3 totals 15 residues. The CDR3 sequence: CASSPTGGITGELFF. CDR3 coding DNA: TGTGCCAGCAGCCCGACAGGGGGCATCACCGGGGAGCTGTTTTTT.